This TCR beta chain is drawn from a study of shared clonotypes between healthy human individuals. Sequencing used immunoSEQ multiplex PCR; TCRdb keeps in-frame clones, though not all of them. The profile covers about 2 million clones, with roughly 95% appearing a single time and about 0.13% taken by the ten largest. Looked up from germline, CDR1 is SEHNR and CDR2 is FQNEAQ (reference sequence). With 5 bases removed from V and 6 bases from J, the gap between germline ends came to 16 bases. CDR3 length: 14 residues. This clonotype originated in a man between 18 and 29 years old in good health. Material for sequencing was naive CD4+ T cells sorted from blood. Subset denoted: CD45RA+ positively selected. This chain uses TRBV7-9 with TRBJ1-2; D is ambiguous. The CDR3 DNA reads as TGTGCCAGCAGCCGCGGGGTCAGTTCGGATGGCTACACCTTC. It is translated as CASSRGVSSDGYTF.